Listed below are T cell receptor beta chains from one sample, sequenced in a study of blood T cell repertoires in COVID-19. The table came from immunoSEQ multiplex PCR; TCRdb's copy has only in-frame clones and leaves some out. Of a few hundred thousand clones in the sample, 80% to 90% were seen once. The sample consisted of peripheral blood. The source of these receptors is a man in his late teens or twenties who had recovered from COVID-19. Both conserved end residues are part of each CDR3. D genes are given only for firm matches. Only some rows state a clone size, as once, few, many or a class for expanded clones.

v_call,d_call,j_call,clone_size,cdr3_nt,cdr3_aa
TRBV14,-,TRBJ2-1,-,TGTGCCAGCAGCCCCCAAGGTGGACAGTTTTTCAATGAGCAGTTCTTC,CASSPQGGQFFNEQFF
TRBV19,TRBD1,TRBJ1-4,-,TGTGCCAGTAGAACCGGGACAGGGGCAACTAATGAAAAACTGTTTTTT,CASRTGTGATNEKLFF
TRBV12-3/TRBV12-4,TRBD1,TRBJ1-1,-,TGTGCCAGCAGTTCCTTCAGGGGGACTGAAGCTTTCTTT,CASSSFRGTEAFF
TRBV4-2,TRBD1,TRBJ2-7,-,TGTGCCAGCAGCCAAGACGGACAGGGTACCTCCTACGAGCAGTACTTC,CASSQDGQGTSYEQYF
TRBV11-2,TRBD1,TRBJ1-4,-,TGTGCCAGCAGCTTTTCAGGGGGCAACGAAAAACTGTTTTTT,CASSFSGGNEKLFF
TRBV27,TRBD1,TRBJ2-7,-,TGTGCCAGCAGTAGACAGGGTGGGTACGAGCAGTACTTC,CASSRQGGYEQYF
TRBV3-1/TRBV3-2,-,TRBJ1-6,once,TGTGCCAGCAGCCAAGATCGCGGAGGGAATAATTCACCCCTCCACTTT,CASSQDRGGNNSPLHF
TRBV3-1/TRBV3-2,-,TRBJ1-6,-,TGTGCCAGCAGCCAATTGATGAGCTCCTATAATTCACCCCTCCACTTT,CASSQLMSSYNSPLHF
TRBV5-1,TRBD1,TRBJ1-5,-,TGCGCCAGCAGCTGGACAGGGGGCGGCAATCAGCCCCAGCATTTT,CASSWTGGGNQPQHF
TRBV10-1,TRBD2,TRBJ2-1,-,TGCGCCAGCAGTGAGACGGCGGGAGGAGGTAATGAGCAGTTCTTC,CASSETAGGGNEQFF
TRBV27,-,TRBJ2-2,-,TGTGCCAGCAGTTTGACCCCAACCCGACTCGGACAGATGAACACCGGGGAGCTGTTTTTT,CASSLTPTRLGQMNTGELFF
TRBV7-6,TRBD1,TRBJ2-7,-,TGTGCCAGCAGCTCAAGGGGGACCGGGACAGGAAGTTCCTACGAGCAGTACTTC,CASSSRGTGTGSSYEQYF
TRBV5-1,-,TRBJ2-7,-,TGCGCCAGCAGCCCCGGTTCCGGGGTCTACGAGCAGTACTTC,CASSPGSGVYEQYF
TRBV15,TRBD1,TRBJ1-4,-,TGTGCCACCAGCTCCTGGGACAGGAATGAAAAACTGTTTTTT,CATSSWDRNEKLFF
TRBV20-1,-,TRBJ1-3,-,TGCAGTGCCCCCCTTGGAAACACCATATATTTT,CSAPLGNTIYF
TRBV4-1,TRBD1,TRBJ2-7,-,TGCGCCAGCAGCCAAGAAGGGACAGGGTTCTACGAGCAGTACTTC,CASSQEGTGFYEQYF
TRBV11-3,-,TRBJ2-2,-,TGTGCCAGCAGCTCCGGCGGGGCGAACACCGGGGAGCTGTTTTTT,CASSSGGANTGELFF
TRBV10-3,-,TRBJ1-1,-,TGTGCCATCTCAGGTACGGCGGGGAACACTGAAGCTTTCTTT,CAISGTAGNTEAFF
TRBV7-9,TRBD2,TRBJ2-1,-,TGTGCCAGCAGCCCTAGTGGCGGGGGGGCGGACTACAATGAGCAGTTCTTC,CASSPSGGGADYNEQFF
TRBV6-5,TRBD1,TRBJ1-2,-,TGTGCCAGCAGTCGGAACAGGGGAGGCTACACCTTC,CASSRNRGGYTF
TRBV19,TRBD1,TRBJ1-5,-,TGTGCCAGTAGCGAAGCAGGGGGCCAGCCCCAGCATTTT,CASSEAGGQPQHF
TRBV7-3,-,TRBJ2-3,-,TGTGCCAGCAGCTTTGGAGGGGGCACAGATACGCAGTATTTT,CASSFGGGTDTQYF
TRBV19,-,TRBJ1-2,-,TGTGCCAGTAGTATTAGTGCAGGGGAAATCTATGGCTACACCTTC,CASSISAGEIYGYTF
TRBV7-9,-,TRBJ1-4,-,TGTGCCAGCAGCGGTAGACGGACTGAACATGCTCCCTACAATGAAAAACTGTTTTTT,CASSGRRTEHAPYNEKLFF
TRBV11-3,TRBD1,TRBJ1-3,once,TGTGCCAGCAGCTCGGGACAGGGACGCTCTGGAAACACCATATATTTT,CASSSGQGRSGNTIYF
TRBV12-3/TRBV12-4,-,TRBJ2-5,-,TGTGCCAGCAGCGCCGGGGTGGGGGAGACCCAGTACTTC,CASSAGVGETQYF
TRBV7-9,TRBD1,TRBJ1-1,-,TGTGCCAGCAGCTTAGCCAGGGGGTCGAACACTGAAGCTTTCTTT,CASSLARGSNTEAFF
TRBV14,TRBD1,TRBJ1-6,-,TGTGCCAGCAGCCGTTACAGGGGGCTTTCACCCCTCCACTTT,CASSRYRGLSPLHF
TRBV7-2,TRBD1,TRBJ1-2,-,TGTGCCAGCAGCTCGGGACAGAACTATGGCTACACCTTC,CASSSGQNYGYTF
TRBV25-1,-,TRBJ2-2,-,TGTGCCAGCAGTGCAGGGTTCGAGGCCGGGGAGCTGTTTTTT,CASSAGFEAGELFF
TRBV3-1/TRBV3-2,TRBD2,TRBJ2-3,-,TGTGCCAGCAGCCAAGACTTATCTATTGGACTAGCGGGTACAGATACGCAGTATTTT,CASSQDLSIGLAGTDTQYF